This T cell receptor beta chain was identified during a study of CD8 T cells in Susac syndrome. CDR1 is ENHRY, CDR2 SYGVKD, per germline. The V gene lost 6 bases and the J gene lost 1 base, with 15 bases spanning the gap. CDR3 length: 15 residues. With respect to this clonotype: Antigen unknown.

An input of 0.5 to 1 ug of RNA was subjected to reverse transcription using random hexamers. Amplification of TCR beta CDR3 spanned 54 Vbeta and 13 Jbeta via immunoSEQ multiplex PCR. TCRdb ran MiXCR on the immunoSEQ multiplex PCR reads and lists one entry per CDR3 protein. The table includes 200,000 to 250,000 distinct CDR3 sequences, approximately 92% detected once. TCR beta sequences were obtained from blood CD8+ and CD4+ T cells. Each multiple sclerosis control was a treatment-naive patient with relapsing-remitting disease that was either stable or active. Study results and limitations: The study admitted that it had a relatively small number of individuals in its TCR sequencing and HLA analysis.

Sequencing was carried out using CD4+ T cells from PBMCs. This chain uses TRBV10-3 with TRBJ2-5, with D perhaps TRBD1 (6 bases). This TCR derives from a human donor with multiple sclerosis. The CDR3 spells CAISTGTLGQETQYF. The DNA of the CDR3 is TGTGCCATCAGCACAGGGACCTTGGGCCAAGAGACCCAGTACTTC.